A single sample is the source of the 13 T cell receptor beta chains below, sequenced in a study of blood T cell repertoires in COVID-19. The table came from immunoSEQ multiplex PCR; TCRdb's copy has only in-frame clones and leaves some out. The sample lists 200,000 or so clones; about 85% were seen once. Input material: peripheral blood. The receptor set was obtained from a man in his 70s with acute or convalescent COVID-19.

The chain combines TRBV27 with TRBJ1-2, with D unclear. This CDR3 is built from 12 residues. CDR1 and CDR2 (germline): MNHEY, SMNVEV (reference sequence). V was trimmed by 7 bases and J by 8 bases, leaving 14 bases between them. The CDR3 coding sequence is TGTGCCAGCAAGCGGTTGGACGGGGGCTACACCTTC. Encoded protein: CASKRLDGGYTF.

This clone was observed a few times. The chain recombines TRBV5-6 with TRBJ2-2; 7 positions agree with TRBD1. CDR3 length: 14 residues. Germline assignment: CDR1 SGHDT and CDR2 YYEEEE. After removal of 4 bases from V and 4 bases from J, the junction contained 4 bases not matched to a gene. The CDR3 reads CASSPTGPTGELFF. CDR3 in DNA: TGTGCCAGCAGCCCGACAGGGCCCACCGGGGAGCTGTTTTTT.

The chain carries TRBV5-1 and TRBJ2-5; D is unclear. From germline, CDR1 is SGHRS and CDR2 YFSETQ. Trimming removed 5 bases at V and 5 bases at J, with 16 bases between. The CDR3 is 14 residues long. The CDR3 sequence is CASRREVLRETQYF. In DNA form, the CDR3 reads TGCGCCAGCAGGCGTGAGGTCCTTCGGGAGACCCAGTACTTC.

This rearrangement joins TRBV7-2 to TRBJ2-7; 8 bases agree with TRBD2. The germline V gene encodes CDR1 SGHTA and CDR2 FQGNSA. V gave up 7 bases and J gave up 0 bases; unmatched junction bases: 5. This CDR3 contains 14 residues. For the CDR3, the DNA is TGTGCCAGCACCGGGGGGGCGATCTCCTACGAGCAGTACTTC. Amino acid sequence: CASTGGAISYEQYF.

The rearrangement joins TRBV5-6 to TRBJ2-7; weak D call: TRBD1 (6 bases). Trimming removed 4 bases at V and 1 base at J, with 9 bases between. The germline gives CDR1 SGHDT, CDR2 YYEEEE. The CDR3 runs to 13 residues. In DNA form, the CDR3 reads TGTGCCAGCAGCCGCGACAGGTCCTACGAGCAGTACTTC. As protein: CASSRDRSYEQYF.

Only one count was recorded for this clone. CDR3 sequence: CATSETGWSEGAGELFF. Here the CDR3 DNA reads TGTGCCACCAGCGAGACAGGGTGGAGCGAAGGAGCCGGGGAGCTGTTTTTT. The rearrangement links TRBV24-1 to TRBJ2-2, with 7 positions matching TRBD1. V trimming: 7 bases; J trimming: 6 bases; junction bases outside the gene matches: 16. The CDR3 extends over 17 amino acids. Germline V gene sequence: CDR1 KGHDR, CDR2 SFDVKD.

The chain is built from TRBV6-5 and TRBJ1-1; possibly TRBD1 for D (5 bases). The V gene lost 6 bases and the J gene lost 4 bases, with 15 bases spanning the gap. This CDR3 is 14 amino acids long. The germline V gene has CDR1 MNHEY and CDR2 SVGAGI. This CDR3 reads CASSPHGASTEAFF. The CDR3 region has the DNA TGTGCCAGCAGCCCACATGGGGCGAGCACTGAAGCTTTCTTT.

The V call is TRBV20-1, the J call TRBJ2-7; TRBD2 aligns across 11 bases. With 3 bases clipped from V and 3 bases from J, the junction kept 10 bases outside the gene matches. This CDR3 is 16 amino acids long. CDR1 DFQATT and CDR2 SNEGSKA come from the germline V gene (reference sequence). CDR3: CSASTTSGRRGYEQYF. The CDR3 DNA is TGCAGTGCTAGTACTACTAGCGGGAGAAGGGGCTACGAGCAGTACTTC.

The sample holds a few counts of this clone. The chain has TRBV5-1 and TRBJ1-4, with TRBD1 matching 10 bases. Germline CDR1 reads SGHRS; CDR2 reads YFSETQ. CDR3 size: 15 residues. The junction had 5 bases not matched to a gene; V was cut back by 4 bases and J by 5 bases. This chain's CDR3 is CASSLDRGRNEKLFF. The CDR3 DNA follows: TGCGCCAGCAGCCTCGACAGGGGGCGGAATGAAAAACTGTTTTTT.

The DNA for the CDR3 is TGCGCCAGCAGCTTGAGCGGGCCGACAGATACGCAGTATTTT. As protein: CASSLSGPTDTQYF. The chain couples TRBV5-1 to TRBJ2-3; D is possibly TRBD2 (6 bases). V lost 1 base, J lost 3 bases, and 9 bases lay in between. This CDR3 contains 14 residues. From germline, CDR1 is SGHRS and CDR2 YFSETQ.

The chain couples TRBV6-6 to TRBJ2-7; possibly TRBD2 for D (6 bases). V was pared by 3 bases and J by 6 bases, with 21 bases between. The CDR3 extends over 16 amino acids. Per germline, CDR1 MNHNY and CDR2 SVGAGI (reference sequence). The CDR3 coding sequence is TGTGCCAGCAGTTATTCTGGGGGACTGGATCGGGGCGAGCAGTACTTC. This translates into CASSYSGGLDRGEQYF.

The chain has TRBV4-1 and TRBJ2-1, with a tentative D call TRBD2 (6 bases). Germline-derived CDR1 and CDR2 are MGHRA and YSYEKL. This CDR3 spans 17 amino acids. Trimming took off 0 bases at V and 5 bases at J, with 17 bases between the two ends. The CDR3: CASSQDRAGTHNNEQFF. CDR3 nucleotide sequence: TGCGCCAGCAGCCAAGATCGCGCCGGGACTCATAACAATGAGCAGTTCTTC.

The sample holds a few counts of this clone. The rearrangement links TRBV19 to TRBJ1-4; 12 positions match TRBD1. The V segment lost 3 bases and the J segment 6 bases; nucleotides outside the gene matches: 14. The V gene's germline CDR1 is LNHDA and CDR2 SQIVND (reference sequence). The CDR3 is made up of 19 amino acids. This CDR3 reads CASSIRRDRGRRAYEKLFF. CDR3 coding DNA: TGTGCCAGTAGTATCCGCCGGGACAGGGGGCGCAGGGCATATGAAAAACTGTTTTTT.